This T cell receptor beta chain is drawn from a study of shared clonotypes between healthy human individuals (dated by TCRdb to between 2020 and 2021). The study in broad terms: The cohort comprised two women and three men aged 18 to 49 years. Leukapheresis yielded between about 0.8 and 8.9 billion PBMCs per donor. Blood TCR repertoires of five healthy adults were deeply sequenced to estimate repertoire size and the extent of clonotype sharing between individuals. To increase sequencing depth and limit assay-specific biases, different laboratories used diverse techniques to prepare libraries and sequence TCR repertoires. Study-wide findings and limitations: The genetic and exposure-history diversity represented was limited by the small number of donors. Sampling was restricted to blood, and TCR repertoires in tissue are likely to differ from TCR repertoires in blood. Pairwise subsampling indicated that sequencing depth was expected to affect the degree of clonotype sharing among donors.

This clone appeared a few times. This clone's antigen is unknown. No base quality values were provided; no much bigger clone lies one nucleotide off. Donors were healthy HIV-negative adults with no recently reported acute infections or vaccinations. Every donor was a Caucasian adult living in Nashville, Tennessee, USA. For unsorted samples, about 90 million PBMCs were counted and genomic DNA was extracted with the QIAamp DNA Blood Mini kit. Blood was collected by leukapheresis, and PBMCs were isolated by Ficoll-Histopaque density gradient centrifugation and then cryopreserved in liquid nitrogen vapor phase. Using the deep immunoSEQ assay, multiplex PCR amplified TCR CDR3 regions from genomic DNA. Extracted genomic DNA from each cell subset was distributed evenly across all wells of several immunoSEQ 96-well plates, and each plate was treated as a replicate. For unsorted PBMC, each replicate PCR was loaded with approximately 300 ng genomic DNA, equivalent to approximately 33,000 T cell genomes. Ten immunoSEQ deep assay plates were used to sequence unsorted PBMC genomic DNA. Purified libraries were measured with a Qubit 3.0 fluorometer, size-checked on a Bioanalyzer 2100, and measured again with the KAPA Library Quantification kit. A separate single-read 150-cycle Illumina NextSeq 550 flow cell was used to sequence each immunoSEQ 96-well plate. On the study's bioinformatics: Because the immunoSEQ output held only junctional sequences and lacked quality scores, the filtering could not match the filtering applied to full-length reads. To assign V/J genes and CDR3, sequences were annotated using PyIR, a Python wrapper for IgBLAST v1.9, with IMGT germline references. Reads were removed for weak V/J assignments (E-value above 1e-6), missing CDR3, stop codons, out-of-frame junctions, or ambiguous translated residues. V3J clonotypes were defined by identical inferred V gene, J gene, and CDR3 amino acid sequence. To compute the percentage overlap between repertoires, the number of shared unique clonotypes was divided by the size of the smaller repertoire. RTK rarefaction, the Chao1 estimator, and Recon v2.1 estimates of unobserved clonotypes were used to assess repertoire richness. The clones in this table, taken by TCRdb from immuneACCESS, are in-frame only. Not every clone is retained; where verified, under half of the shortfall comes from an unresolved V gene, and the cause of the rest is unknown. Clone size and V and J calls were adopted from that table, with D and trimming inferred from the DNA. This sample is represented by approximately 480,000 clones; about 79% of them were singletons. The ten largest account for 9.5% to 15% of the sample.

The CDR1 and CDR2 encoded by the germline V gene are SGHRS and YFSETQ. At the junction V is shortened by 4 bases and J by 7 bases; bases outside the gene matches: 6. The CDR3 has 14 amino acids, counting the end cysteine and phenylalanine. Of all the DNA, just the CDR3 is kept, 42 bases in frame from base 1. The sample was PBMCs. This TCR was recovered from a woman aged 40 to 55 in good health. Some clones in this sample may be carry-over from other donors' samples. In this chain, TRBV5-1 is recombined with TRBJ1-5, with 9 bases matching TRBD1. The CDR3 is CASSIDRGSQPQHF. The DNA is TGCGCCAGCAGCATCGACAGGGGGAGCCAGCCCCAGCATTTT.